The 8 T cell receptor beta chains listed next were all sequenced from one sample in a study of blood T cell repertoires in COVID-19. Generated by immunoSEQ multiplex PCR, the TCRdb table keeps only in-frame clones and is missing some. The sample yields hundreds of thousands of clones, 75% to 90% seen once. Specimen: PBMCs or T cells enriched from blood (not recorded which). The receptors here all came from a woman in her late teens or twenties who had recovered from COVID-19.

This sequence joins TRBV27 and TRBJ1-5, with 7 nucleotides matching TRBD1. From germline, CDR1 is MNHEY and CDR2 SMNVEV (reference sequence). This CDR3 is built from 15 residues. Trimming took 6 bases from V and 0 from J; bases not matched to a gene: 5. The CDR3: CASSQGQNSNQPQHF. As DNA, the CDR3 is TGTGCCAGCAGCCAGGGACAGAATAGCAATCAGCCCCAGCATTTT.

The rearrangement uses TRBV5-1 and TRBJ2-2, with 11 bases aligning to TRBD1. CDR1 SGHRS and CDR2 YFSETQ come from the germline V gene. V was clipped by 2 bases and J by 1 base; unmatched bases: 4. This CDR3 is built from 17 residues. The CDR3 is CASSLGQGARNTGELFF. The DNA for the CDR3 is TGCGCCAGCAGCTTAGGACAGGGGGCGCGGAACACCGGGGAGCTGTTTTTT.

The V and J genes are TRBV19 and TRBJ2-2, with D perhaps matching TRBD2 (5 bases). The CDR3 totals 16 residues. The V end lost 7 bases, the J end lost 1 base, and 16 bases lay between the germline ends. Germline V gene lookup returns CDR1 LNHDA and CDR2 SQIVND (reference sequence). The CDR3 spells CASKGLAGVNTGELFF. The CDR3 nucleotides read TGTGCCAGTAAGGGCCTAGCAGGTGTGAACACCGGGGAGCTGTTTTTT.

The chain recombines TRBV20-1 with TRBJ2-5; D uncertain. V gave up 3 bases and J gave up 0 bases, with 14 bases separating them. Germline loops: CDR1 DFQATT, CDR2 SNEGSKA (reference sequence). The CDR3 sequence is 15 residues long. DNA of the CDR3: TGCAGTGCTAGTGCCCAGAATATGTACCAAGAGACCCAGTACTTC. It encodes CSASAQNMYQETQYF.

This sequence joins TRBV11-2 and TRBJ2-1, with TRBD1 as a possible D gene (5 bases). There are 15 residues in the CDR3. Germline V lookup: CDR1 SGHAT, CDR2 FQNNGV. V lost 3 bases and J lost 1, with 10 bases in between. CDR3 nucleotides: TGTGCCAGCAGCTTTACGCAGGGATCCTACAATGAGCAGTTCTTC. Translating it yields CASSFTQGSYNEQFF.

This clone was seen once. V is TRBV18 and J is TRBJ2-5, with a tentative D call TRBD2 (5 bases). The CDR3 has 15 amino acids. Trimming cost V 2 bases and J 5 bases, with 15 bases left between them. Germline lookup yields CDR1 KGHSH and CDR2 LQKENI. This CDR3 reads CASSPDRTLGETQYF. As DNA, the CDR3 is TGTGCCAGCTCACCAGACCGGACTCTCGGGGAGACCCAGTACTTC.

The rearrangement links TRBV30 to TRBJ2-5; D possibly corresponds to TRBD1 (5 bases). The V gene's germline CDR1 is GTSNPN and CDR2 SVGIG (reference sequence). V lost 4 bases to trimming and J lost 1 base, with 16 bases between them. CDR3 length equals 15 residues. The CDR3 is CAWTRLWGPQETQYF. CDR3 nucleotides: TGTGCCTGGACCCGACTGTGGGGCCCCCAAGAGACCCAGTACTTC. Based on the CDR3 plus reference TRBV30 and TRBJ2-5, the full variable domain is SQTIHQWPATLVQPVGSPLSLECTVEGTSNPNLYWYRQAAGRGLQLLFYSVGIGQISSEVPQNLSASRPQDRQFILSSKKLLLSDSGFYLCAWTRLWGPQETQYFGPGTRLLVL.

The CDR3 DNA sequence: TGTGCCAGCAGTTTGACAGGGGGCGACCCCGGGGCTTTCTTT. Translation: CASSLTGGDPGAFF. The V call is TRBV6-5, the J call TRBJ1-1, with 10 bases lining up with TRBD1. Losses at the gene ends were 4 bases for V and 11 bases for J; bases not matched to a gene: 10. This CDR3 comprises 14 residues. The germline CDR1 and CDR2 sequences are MNHEY and SVGAGI.